This T cell receptor (beta chain) comes out of a study of T cell responses to AZD1222 COVID-19 vaccine. Study-wide results and caveats: Distributed over spike, vaccine-associated CD4 TCRs predominated at 160-218 and 743-854. The donors showed a predominance of white British ancestry and of females, with possible underestimation of clonal diversity. Spike-specific TCR breadth rose after two AZD1222 doses, and depth rose as well.

Comment on this clone: No antigen is known for it.

Only in-frame clones appear in the TCRdb table, and some are missing; sequencing was by immunoSEQ multiplex PCR. The sample holds about 180,000 clones, about 91% seen once. Germline CDR1 and CDR2: SGHTA and FQGNSA. This CDR3 region has 15 residues. J lost 1 base, V lost 5 bases, and 3 bases had no gene match. V and J are TRBV7-2 and TRBJ2-7, with TRBD1 matching over 12 bases. This sample comprised peripheral blood, obtained on day 0 of AZD1222 vaccination. This clonotype was obtained from an adult in good health. CDR3 sequence: CASSKGQGASYEQYF. CDR3 DNA sequence: TGTGCCAGCAGCAAGGGACAGGGGGCATCCTACGAGCAGTACTTC.